The sequence of this T cell receptor (beta chain) was determined in a study of cytomegalovirus exposure and HLA in healthy donors (TCRdb year 2017). Describing the broader study: An earlier analysis of approximately 550 of the donors reported approximately 300 Gb of sequence data and some 120 million unique TCR beta sequences from some 180 million T cells. Because of strong linkage in the cohort, 4 to 6 DR-DQ haplotypes were treated as single units for association and clustering. An early release that covered fewer than 800 HLA-typed donors contained approximately 290 gigabases of sequencing data and approximately 85 million unique TCR sequences. A separate validation cohort of 100 to 150 different subjects was used in addition to the approximately 700-subject first cohort. In a later genetic analysis, genome-wide SNP genotypes for 398 of the 666 donors were used, and that subset was treated as a discovery cohort. The later analysis used no new phenotypic data to find candidate immune exposures, relying instead on TCR beta sequences and their occurrence across donors. In an earlier analysis of more than 550 of the donors, high-throughput TCR beta sequencing was used to judge whether each TCR beta V gene segment behaved as functional or pseudogenic. Typing coverage varied by locus: roughly 620-630 donors for A, B, C, DRB1 and DQB1; 500 to 550 for DQA1; approximately 570 for DPA1; roughly 470 for DPB1. Every discovery cohort repertoire had been produced on one sequencing platform. On average, over 200,000 unique TCR beta nucleotide sequences were sequenced per donor among several hundred genotyped donors of the cohort, with 15% to 20% of those sequences being non-productive. Donor age, sex, ethnicity and CMV serostatus were compiled together with the repertoire data. To study patterns of TCR occurrence, a later analysis re-analyzed previously published TCR beta repertoires from just over 650 donors and added high-resolution HLA genotyping. Both class I and class II loci were covered by HLA typing, at four-digit resolution. The study profiled the T cell repertoires of hundreds of subjects by immunosequencing and related them to cytomegalovirus serostatus. Of the 350 to 450 genotyped donors, 70% to 90% were placed in the genetic ancestry cluster associated with self-reported Caucasian donors. The study was designed to test whether signatures of past pathogen exposure could be identified by cataloging public T cell receptors. To predict cytomegalovirus infection status, the study brought together high-throughput TCR immunosequencing, statistical association of individual TCRs with disease status, and machine learning. Summary of the overall study and its limitations: Several of the top co-occurrence clusters appeared to be linked to parvovirus B19, influenza, CMV and Epstein-Barr virus, according to a later analysis. Most TCR sequences were seen in very few donors, while some public TCRs were found in many individuals. Roughly uniform sequencing depth across donors was assumed in presence/absence analyses, although this assumption may not hold. In a later genetic analysis, a missense DCLRE1C variant was associated with V-gene and J-gene trimming of TCR beta chains, and the association was replicated in an independent cohort. A further reported finding was that TCR beta sequences accurately predicted the HLA-A and HLA-B alleles for most subjects in the first cohort. Some IMGT-functional V segments, including TRBV6-2 and TRBV6-3, could not be told apart with the 87-base-pair reads, so those segments were excluded. At a false discovery rate of 0.05, a later analysis linked about 17,000 TCR beta sequences to specific HLA alleles. Linkage disequilibrium might explain the correlated functional status among segregating V segments, but an unknown experimental factor could not be ruled out. In a later analysis, HLA-associated TCR beta chains were found to be more clonally expanded and to have lower generation probabilities than equally common non-associated chains. In an earlier analysis of several hundred of the donors, most TCR beta V segments were observed in productive rearrangements about 87% or about 30% of the time, broadly matching IMGT annotations. A cluster of highly shared sequence variants was judged likely to represent a technical artifact of the sequencing pipeline. Assigning TCR associations to individual alleles was difficult when HLA alleles, especially DR and DQ, strongly co-occurred. According to the authors, the approach could potentially be generalized to other disease states and immunological phenotypes. In this cohort, only TCR beta chains were sequenced, and detectable features were limited by the absence of alpha or paired-chain data. In a later genetic analysis, fewer N-insertions in productive TCRs were reported among donors in an Asian-associated ancestry cluster than the approximately 630-donor mean. In both the original and validation cohorts, the classifier was reported to diagnose cytomegalovirus status with high specificity and sensitivity. Because counts were too low, seventeen rarely observed V segments, including chromosome 9 orphons, were excluded from the earlier analysis of 587 of the donors. Most CMV-associated TCR beta chains appeared to be HLA-restricted in a later analysis, and the HLA associations seemed to be driven largely by CMV exposure. The only immune exposure information available for the cohort was CMV serostatus. Because HLA typing was unavailable for some donors at each locus, only the typed subset was used in association tests. A total of fewer than 200 TCR beta chains were listed by the study as associated with cytomegalovirus. A few of the identified cytomegalovirus-associated TCR beta chains were confirmed in vitro to be specific for cytomegalovirus antigens. In a later analysis, TCR association rates were found to vary across HLA loci, with the most associated TCRs seen for DRB1 alleles and the fewest for HLA-C alleles.

Sequences SGHRS (CDR1) and YFSETQ (CDR2) are obtained from the germline V gene. Including the terminal cysteine and phenylalanine, the CDR3 comprises 15 residues. Just the 45-base CDR3 DNA is kept, in frame starting at base 1. Trimming leaves V shorter by 4 bases and J shorter by 5 bases, with the junction holding 2 bases beyond the gene matches. To prepare the library, the immunoSEQ multiplex PCR assay was applied. The multiplex PCR relied on a mix of 60 forward primers for TCR Vbeta segments and 13 reverse primers for TCR Jbeta segments. The CDR3 region of rearranged TCR beta genes was amplified from genomic DNA with a multiplex PCR assay. Amplified TCR beta libraries were sequenced as 87-base-pair reads on the Illumina HiSeq System. Per the authors' processing: A later analysis tallied 80 million to 95 million unique TCR beta chains across the 660 or so repertoires, and around 9.9 million of those chains were shared by two or more donors. To remove PCR and sequencing errors, raw reads were error-corrected and collapsed into unique sequences using a nearest-neighbor algorithm that merged closely related sequences. V, D and J gene segments were assigned by aligning CDR3 sequences to IMGT reference sequences. For a sequence to be retained, a match of at least six nucleotides was required to both a V gene segment and a J gene segment. Rearrangements were called productive when the CDR3 lacked stop codons and stayed in frame with V and J; all others were non-productive. CDR3 was defined by IMGT convention, running from the second conserved V-encoded cysteine to the conserved J-encoded phenylalanine. In an earlier analysis of roughly 610 of the donors, sequences lacking an unambiguous match to a single V gene segment were excluded. In an earlier analysis of some 590 of the donors, V segments were called functional above 56.7% productive rearrangements and were called segregating when the between-donor standard deviation exceeded 5%. A statistical classification framework was built for diagnosing cytomegalovirus status from the catalog of TCR beta chain sequences. V and J gene assignment, in a later analysis, came from comparing TCR nucleotide sequences with IMGT/GENE-DB human TR gene sequences. A later analysis assigned CDR3 sequences and most-parsimonious VDJ recombination scenarios with the TCRdist pipeline. In a later analysis, each TCR beta chain was defined by its CDR3 amino acid sequence together with its V-gene family, and reads lacking a unique V-gene family were excluded. In a later analysis, nearly 600 highly shared, low-generation-probability nucleotide sequences were removed to address suspected cross-contamination and a sequencing artifact. A later analysis calculated a clonal expansion index for each public chain from normalized within-repertoire ranks of inferred template counts. In a later analysis, generation probabilities were computed with a VDJ recombination model fitted to out-of-frame rearrangements, and the resulting probabilities were checked against IGoR. Hypergeometric tests were used in a later analysis to score TCR-TCR, TCR-HLA and TCR-CMV co-occurrence, with a repertoire-size bias correction applied to the TCR pairs. In a later analysis, false discovery rates were estimated by permuting HLA or CMV assignments 20 times. A later analysis grouped co-occurring TCRs with DBSCAN, adding TCRdist sequence similarity when clustering within HLA-allele-positive subsets. Repertoires with fewer than 30,000 or more than 120,000 public chains, plus five repertoires with anomalous nucleotide sharing, were excluded from co-occurrence clustering. TCRdb stores this immuneACCESS table with in-frame sequences only. Part of the clones is absent; in the studies checked, under half of the shortfall reflects unresolved V genes, and no reason is known for the rest. The V and J calls and the clone size are those of that table, but D and trimming were determined from the DNA. The sample table holds 90,000 to 120,000 clones, of which 79% were seen once. The ten most abundant clones make up around 3% of the sample.

The cohort comprised hundreds of healthy bone marrow donors. All cohort members were sampled while nominally healthy, although unrecorded immune exposures were likely present. The donor was CMV seronegative and was included in the group of a few hundred seronegative cohort members. Every donor gave a peripheral blood sample, and the peripheral blood mononuclear cells from that sample were used for TCR beta sequencing. The Qiagen DNeasy Blood Extraction Kit was used to extract genomic DNA from the blood cell samples. As regards this clone: The antigen it binds to is not known. No much larger clone exists at a distance of one base, and base qualities are not known.

This receptor was obtained from a middle-aged woman in good health and CMV-seronegative. Recombination linked TRBV5-1 to TRBJ2-1; 14 central bases correspond to TRBD2. The source material was PBMCs. The DNA reads as follows: TGCGCCAGCAGCCCGGGACTAGCGGGAGACAATGAGCAGTTCTTC. Its protein is CASSPGLAGDNEQFF.